The clone carrying this T cell receptor beta chain was recorded a few times. The antigen is not known. Germline trimming cut 5 bases from V and 5 bases from J; bases unmatched to any gene: 13. The CDR3 is 16 amino acids. Germline CDR1 reads LNHNV; CDR2 reads YYDKDF (reference sequence). This sample was taken from a study of T cells in Graves' hyperthyroidism and ophthalmopathy. Study conclusions and caveats: A median 6.5 months before onset, the model predicted ophthalmopathy. Blood shared most expanded thyroid clonotypes above 0.001.

Cells are PBMCs isolated from roughly 10 ml of fresh blood. The source material, RNA transcripts, was used to amplify TCR beta CDR3 regions. With the HTBI primer set, the TCR CDR3 went through a first round of RT-PCR. TCRdb processed the multiplex PCR reads anew with MiXCR; each CDR3 protein has one entry. In the table there are about 100,000 distinct CDR3 sequences, roughly 15% of which are singletons. This clonotype was sampled from a woman in her fifties or sixties with Graves' hyperthyroidism. V usage is TRBV15 and J usage is TRBJ2-5; TRBD1 matches 8 bases. The sequencing sample was made of blood. CDR3 DNA: TGTGCCACCAGCCGAGCGGTCTCAGGGGGCAGGGAGACCCAGTACTTC. It is translated as CATSRAVSGGRETQYF.